This is a list of T cell receptor beta chains from one sample in a study of blood T cells in healthy people across ages. Each CDR3 protein is one row after TCRdb ran MiXCR on the 5' RACE reads. Here the sample spans about 730,000 distinct CDR3 sequences, approximately 43% being singletons. Sample: blood. These receptors were collected from a woman aged 55-69 years in good health. The CDR3 runs from the conserved cysteine through the conserved F or W. The D gene is left open where the match is weak. Size is stated for part of the rows, as once, few or many counts, or as a class when the clone is expanded.

d_call: .; clone_size: .; v_call: TRBV20-1; j_call: TRBJ2-1; cdr3_nt: TGCAGTGCTAGAGAGACGAGCTCCTACAATGAGCAGTTCTTC; cdr3_aa: CSARETSSYNEQFF
d_call: .; clone_size: few; v_call: TRBV7-3; j_call: TRBJ2-2; cdr3_nt: TGTGCCAGCAGCTTGGTAGAGAACACCGGGGAGCTGTTTTTT; cdr3_aa: CASSLVENTGELFF
d_call: TRBD2; clone_size: .; v_call: TRBV10-3; j_call: TRBJ2-1; cdr3_nt: TGTGCCATCAGTGAGCCCCTTTTGACTAGCGGGGCCTACAGTGAGCAGTTCTTC; cdr3_aa: CAISEPLLTSGAYSEQFF
d_call: .; clone_size: .; v_call: TRBV12-3/TRBV12-4; j_call: TRBJ1-5; cdr3_nt: TGTGCCAGCAGTTTCCGGGCTAACAATCAGCCCCAGCATTTT; cdr3_aa: CASSFRANNQPQHF
d_call: .; clone_size: once; v_call: TRBV2; j_call: TRBJ2-5; cdr3_nt: TGTGCCAGCCGACAGGACGAAGAGACCCAGTACTTC; cdr3_aa: CASRQDEETQYF
d_call: .; clone_size: few; v_call: TRBV9; j_call: TRBJ1-5; cdr3_nt: TGTGCCAGCAGCGGCACAGGGAGCAATCAGCCCCAGCATTTT; cdr3_aa: CASSGTGSNQPQHF
d_call: .; clone_size: few; v_call: TRBV6-1; j_call: TRBJ2-1; cdr3_nt: TGTGCCAGCAAGGAGGGCGGGCGGGGCCATGAGCAGTTCTTC; cdr3_aa: CASKEGGRGHEQFF
d_call: TRBD2; clone_size: .; v_call: TRBV10-3; j_call: TRBJ2-1; cdr3_nt: TGTGCCATCAGTGAGGGACTAGCGGGACGGAGCTCCAACAATGAGCAGTTCTTC; cdr3_aa: CAISEGLAGRSSNNEQFF
d_call: .; clone_size: once; v_call: TRBV7-3; j_call: TRBJ2-1; cdr3_nt: TGTGCCAGCAGCTTAGGGGAACAGTTCAGTAAGCAGTTCTTC; cdr3_aa: CASSLGEQFSKQFF
d_call: TRBD2; clone_size: .; v_call: TRBV6-2/TRBV6-3; j_call: TRBJ2-4; cdr3_nt: TGTGCCAGCAGTGAGCGGACTAGGGCCCAGTACTTC; cdr3_aa: CASSERTRAQYF
d_call: .; clone_size: .; v_call: TRBV20-1; j_call: TRBJ1-2; cdr3_nt: TGCAGTGCTAGAGATGGGGGGGCTTTAGGCTACACCTTC; cdr3_aa: CSARDGGALGYTF
d_call: .; clone_size: .; v_call: TRBV6-4; j_call: TRBJ1-2; cdr3_nt: TGTGCCAGCAGTGACGTCAGCTATGGCTACACCTTC; cdr3_aa: CASSDVSYGYTF
d_call: .; clone_size: .; v_call: TRBV28; j_call: TRBJ2-7; cdr3_nt: TGTGCCAGCAGTTTACCCCAAGGGCGGGGACAAGGGTACTTC; cdr3_aa: CASSLPQGRGQGYF
d_call: TRBD2; clone_size: once; v_call: TRBV6-5; j_call: TRBJ2-6; cdr3_nt: TGTGCCAGCAGTTCCCGACCGGGACTAGCGGGGGGCCCCTCTGGGGCCAACGTCCTGACTTTC; cdr3_aa: CASSSRPGLAGGPSGANVLTF
d_call: TRBD1; clone_size: .; v_call: TRBV28; j_call: TRBJ1-2; cdr3_nt: TGTGCCAGCAGACGACAGGGGGCGCAGAACTATGGCTACACCTTC; cdr3_aa: CASRRQGAQNYGYTF
d_call: TRBD2; clone_size: .; v_call: TRBV4-3; j_call: TRBJ2-1; cdr3_nt: TGCGCCAGCAGCCAAGACGGGGGGTTATCCTACAATGAGCAGTTCTTC; cdr3_aa: CASSQDGGLSYNEQFF
d_call: .; clone_size: .; v_call: TRBV3-1; j_call: TRBJ2-3; cdr3_nt: TGTGCCAGCAGCGGGGGGCACACAGATACGCAGTATTTT; cdr3_aa: CASSGGHTDTQYF
d_call: TRBD2; clone_size: few; v_call: TRBV20-1; j_call: TRBJ2-1; cdr3_nt: TGCAGTGCTAGACCCACTAGCGGGGGGACGTATGAGCAGTTCTTC; cdr3_aa: CSARPTSGGTYEQFF
d_call: TRBD1; clone_size: once; v_call: TRBV4-2; j_call: TRBJ1-2; cdr3_nt: TGTGCCAGCAGCCAAGTCAAGGACAGGGGCCCTGGCTACACCTTC; cdr3_aa: CASSQVKDRGPGYTF
d_call: .; clone_size: .; v_call: TRBV3-1; j_call: TRBJ1-2; cdr3_nt: TGTGCCAGCGCGGTCGGGGACTTAAACTATGGCTACACCTTC; cdr3_aa: CASAVGDLNYGYTF
d_call: .; clone_size: .; v_call: TRBV21-1; j_call: TRBJ2-7; cdr3_nt: TGTGCCAGCAGCAACCCGGGACAGAGCTTCTACGAGCAGTACTTC; cdr3_aa: CASSNPGQSFYEQYF
d_call: TRBD2; clone_size: .; v_call: TRBV12-3/TRBV12-4; j_call: TRBJ2-1; cdr3_nt: TGTGCCAGCAGTCCCCGGGGGGGCCGGAATGAGCAGTTCTTC; cdr3_aa: CASSPRGGRNEQFF
d_call: .; clone_size: many; v_call: TRBV27; j_call: TRBJ2-7; cdr3_nt: TGTGCCAGCAGTTTTGAGTTTCCCAGCTACGAGCAGTACTTC; cdr3_aa: CASSFEFPSYEQYF
d_call: .; clone_size: .; v_call: TRBV28; j_call: TRBJ2-1; cdr3_nt: TGTGCCAGCAGATTGTCAGGGGCATCCTCCTACAATGAGCAGTTCTTC; cdr3_aa: CASRLSGASSYNEQFF
d_call: TRBD1; clone_size: few; v_call: TRBV7-3; j_call: TRBJ1-5; cdr3_nt: TGTGCCAGCAGCTTAACGGGCGACAGGGCCGGTCAGCCCCAGCATTTT; cdr3_aa: CASSLTGDRAGQPQHF
d_call: TRBD2; clone_size: .; v_call: TRBV12-3/TRBV12-4; j_call: TRBJ2-7; cdr3_nt: TGTGCCAGCAGTTATACAGCGGGGGAGCGCAATGAGCAGTACTTC; cdr3_aa: CASSYTAGERNEQYF
d_call: TRBD2; clone_size: .; v_call: TRBV13; j_call: TRBJ2-7; cdr3_nt: TGTGCCAGCACCTCCCTGGGGACTAACTACGAGCAGTACTTC; cdr3_aa: CASTSLGTNYEQYF
d_call: TRBD2; clone_size: .; v_call: TRBV7-9; j_call: TRBJ2-5; cdr3_nt: TGTGCCAGCAGCTTAGCGAGTGGTAGCGGGGGGCAAGAGACCCAGTACTTC; cdr3_aa: CASSLASGSGGQETQYF
d_call: TRBD2; clone_size: .; v_call: TRBV5-6; j_call: TRBJ2-7; cdr3_nt: TGTGCCAGCAGTGTAGCGGGATTTAATAGGAACGAGCAGTACTTC; cdr3_aa: CASSVAGFNRNEQYF
d_call: TRBD1; clone_size: many; v_call: TRBV7-3; j_call: TRBJ2-7; cdr3_nt: TGTGCCAGCAGCCCGACGGGACAGTCCTACGAGCAGTACTTC; cdr3_aa: CASSPTGQSYEQYF
d_call: TRBD2; clone_size: once; v_call: TRBV6-5; j_call: TRBJ2-5; cdr3_nt: TGTGCCAGCATGGGACTAGCGACCAGCGAGACCCAGTACTTC; cdr3_aa: CASMGLATSETQYF
d_call: .; clone_size: few; v_call: TRBV20-1; j_call: TRBJ2-3; cdr3_nt: TGCAGTGCTAGGGGGAGAGGGAGCGATACGCAGTATTTT; cdr3_aa: CSARGRGSDTQYF
d_call: TRBD1; clone_size: .; v_call: TRBV7-6; j_call: TRBJ2-1; cdr3_nt: TGTGCCAGCAGCTACGGACAGGCTAGCTGCAATGAGCAGTTCTTC; cdr3_aa: CASSYGQASCNEQFF
d_call: .; clone_size: .; v_call: TRBV30; j_call: TRBJ2-5; cdr3_nt: TGTGCCTTATCGGGGGCAACTCAAGAGACCCAGTACTTC; cdr3_aa: CALSGATQETQYF
d_call: TRBD1; clone_size: .; v_call: TRBV7-3; j_call: TRBJ2-6; cdr3_nt: TGTGCCAGCAGCTTTTCCAGGGGACAGCCTGGGGCCAACGTCCTGACTTTC; cdr3_aa: CASSFSRGQPGANVLTF
d_call: TRBD1; clone_size: .; v_call: TRBV7-9; j_call: TRBJ1-4; cdr3_nt: TGTGCCAGCAGCCCGCTTCCGGGACAGACAACTAATGAAAAACTGTTTTTT; cdr3_aa: CASSPLPGQTTNEKLFF
d_call: .; clone_size: few; v_call: TRBV9; j_call: TRBJ2-3; cdr3_nt: TGTGCCAGCAACACCGGGACTAGCACAGATACGCAGTATTTT; cdr3_aa: CASNTGTSTDTQYF
d_call: .; clone_size: .; v_call: TRBV6-2/TRBV6-3; j_call: TRBJ2-7; cdr3_nt: TGTGCCAGCAGTTATAAGGGGGTTTTGCGGAAGACCTACAATGAGCAGTACTTC; cdr3_aa: CASSYKGVLRKTYNEQYF
d_call: .; clone_size: few; v_call: TRBV30; j_call: TRBJ2-7; cdr3_nt: TGTGCCTGGACCCTCACTGGACAGCGCGAGCAGTACTTC; cdr3_aa: CAWTLTGQREQYF